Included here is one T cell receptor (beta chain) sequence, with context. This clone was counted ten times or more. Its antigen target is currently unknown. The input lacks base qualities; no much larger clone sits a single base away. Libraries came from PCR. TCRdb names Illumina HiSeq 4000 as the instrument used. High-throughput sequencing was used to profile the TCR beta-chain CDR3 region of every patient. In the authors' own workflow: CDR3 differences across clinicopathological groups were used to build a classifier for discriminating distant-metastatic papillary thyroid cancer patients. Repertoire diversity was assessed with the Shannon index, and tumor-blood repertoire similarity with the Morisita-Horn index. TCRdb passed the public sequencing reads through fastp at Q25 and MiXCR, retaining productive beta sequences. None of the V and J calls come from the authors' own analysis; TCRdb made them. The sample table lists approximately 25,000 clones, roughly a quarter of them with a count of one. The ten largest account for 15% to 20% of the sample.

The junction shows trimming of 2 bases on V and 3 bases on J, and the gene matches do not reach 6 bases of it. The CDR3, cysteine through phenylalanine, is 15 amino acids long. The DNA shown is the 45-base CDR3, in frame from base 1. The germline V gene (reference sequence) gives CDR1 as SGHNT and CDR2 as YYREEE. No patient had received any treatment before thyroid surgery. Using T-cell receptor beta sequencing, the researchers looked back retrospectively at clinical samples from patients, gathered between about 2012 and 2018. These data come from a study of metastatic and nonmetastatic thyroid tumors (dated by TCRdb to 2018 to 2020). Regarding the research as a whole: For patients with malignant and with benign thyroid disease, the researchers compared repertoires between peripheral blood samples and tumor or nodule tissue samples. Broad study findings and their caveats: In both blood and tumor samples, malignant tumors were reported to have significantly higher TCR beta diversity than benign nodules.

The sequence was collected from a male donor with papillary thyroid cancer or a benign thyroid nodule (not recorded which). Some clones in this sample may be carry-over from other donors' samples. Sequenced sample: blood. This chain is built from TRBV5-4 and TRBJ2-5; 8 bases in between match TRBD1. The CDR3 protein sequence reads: CASSFRTGWEETQYF. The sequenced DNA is TGTGCCAGCAGCTTTCGGACAGGGTGGGAAGAGACCCAGTACTTC.